A selection of T cell receptor beta chains follows, all from one sample in a study of blood T cell repertoires in COVID-19. Repertoires were generated with immunoSEQ multiplex PCR, while TCRdb's copy carries only in-frame clones and drops some. Of around 200,000 clones detected, about 86% appear once; the ten largest clones hold 8.2%. The sequenced material came from peripheral blood. Receptor source: a woman in her forties or fifties with acute or convalescent COVID-19. Both conserved end residues are part of each CDR3. The D gene is left open where the match is weak. Some rows have no size entry. The others give once, few or many, or a class for an expanded clone.

j_call	d_call	clone_size	v_call	cdr3_aa	cdr3_nt
TRBJ2-1	NA	once	TRBV9	CASSVGGIEQFF	TGTGCCAGCAGCGTAGGCGGCATCGAGCAGTTCTTC
TRBJ2-7	TRBD1	NA	TRBV9	CASSARGQAFNEQYF	TGTGCCAGCAGCGCCCGAGGACAGGCCTTTAACGAGCAGTACTTC
TRBJ2-1	NA	few	TRBV29-1	CSVEDRYRKDEQFF	TGCAGCGTTGAAGATCGTTACAGAAAGGATGAGCAGTTCTTC
TRBJ2-5	TRBD1	NA	TRBV4-1	CASSREPGQGGTQYF	TGCGCCAGCAGCCGAGAGCCTGGACAGGGAGGGACCCAGTACTTC
TRBJ1-1	TRBD1	NA	TRBV6-2/TRBV6-3	CASSSQGGTEAFF	TGTGCCAGCAGCAGCCAGGGGGGCACTGAAGCTTTCTTT
TRBJ2-2	TRBD1	once	TRBV24-1	CATSDRTGGKGGELFF	TGTGCCACCAGTGATAGGACAGGGGGCAAGGGCGGGGAGCTGTTTTTT
TRBJ2-5	TRBD1	NA	TRBV5-1	CASSVGTGEETQYF	TGCGCCAGCAGCGTAGGGACAGGGGAAGAGACCCAGTACTTC
TRBJ1-5	TRBD1	NA	TRBV9	CASSVGTGDQPQHF	TGTGCCAGCAGCGTTGGGACAGGGGATCAGCCCCAGCATTTT
TRBJ2-7	NA	NA	TRBV3-1/TRBV3-2	CASSFRLVSYEQYF	TGTGCCAGCAGCTTCAGACTAGTGTCCTACGAGCAGTACTTC
TRBJ2-7	TRBD1	NA	TRBV27	CASSYGTGDVEQYF	TGTGCCAGCAGTTACGGGACAGGGGATGTCGAGCAGTACTTC
TRBJ2-2	TRBD2	NA	TRBV19	CASSIASGGAGELFF	TGTGCCAGTAGTATAGCTAGCGGGGGGGCCGGGGAGCTGTTTTTT
TRBJ1-2	NA	NA	TRBV24-1	CATSQAGYYTF	TGTGCCACCTCCCAGGCAGGGTACTACACCTTC
TRBJ2-1	NA	NA	TRBV7-2	CASSLAGVPYNEQFF	TGTGCCAGCAGCTTAGCGGGAGTTCCTTACAATGAGCAGTTCTTC
TRBJ2-3	TRBD1	NA	TRBV10-3	CAIRQGVTDTQYF	TGTGCCATTCGACAGGGGGTCACAGATACGCAGTATTTT
TRBJ2-1	NA	NA	TRBV12-3/TRBV12-4	CASSPGVGNPFF	TGTGCCAGCAGCCCAGGGGTCGGGAATCCGTTCTTC
TRBJ2-7	NA	NA	TRBV9	CASSVGRSGEQYF	TGTGCCAGCAGCGTAGGTAGGTCGGGAGAGCAGTACTTC
TRBJ2-5	NA	NA	TRBV7-3	CASSARQWPETQYF	TGTGCCAGCAGCGCGCGACAGTGGCCAGAGACCCAGTACTTC
TRBJ2-7	NA	NA	TRBV27	CASSLESGLEQYF	TGTGCCAGCAGTCTAGAGAGCGGTTTGGAGCAGTACTTC
TRBJ2-3	NA	NA	TRBV28	CASSLGGPSTDTQYF	TGTGCCAGCAGTTTAGGAGGGCCCAGCACAGATACGCAGTATTTT
TRBJ1-1	NA	few	TRBV7-9	CASSQGQYNEAFF	TGTGCCAGCAGCCAAGGACAGTATAATGAAGCTTTCTTT
TRBJ2-7	NA	NA	TRBV24-1	CATRTGTYEQYF	TGTGCCACGCGTACAGGGACCTACGAGCAGTACTTC
TRBJ1-5	NA	NA	TRBV12-3/TRBV12-4	CASSLGQNQPQHF	TGTGCCAGCAGCCTAGGACAGAATCAGCCCCAGCATTTT
TRBJ2-7	NA	NA	TRBV28	CASSLFSRRFYEQYF	TGTGCCAGCAGTTTATTCTCCCGGAGGTTCTACGAGCAGTACTTC
TRBJ2-5	NA	once	TRBV19	CASSILPGVRETQYF	TGTGCCAGTAGTATTCTTCCGGGGGTCCGGGAGACCCAGTACTTC
TRBJ1-2	NA	NA	TRBV12-3/TRBV12-4	CASSLPGRDGYTF	TGTGCCAGCAGTTTACCAGGGCGCGACGGCTACACCTTC
TRBJ1-2	NA	NA	TRBV18	CASSLDRANYGYTF	TGTGCCAGCTCCTTGGACAGAGCTAACTATGGCTACACCTTC
TRBJ1-1	NA	NA	TRBV5-8	CASSLRGRAWATEAFF	TGTGCCAGCAGCTTGCGCGGCAGGGCGTGGGCGACTGAAGCTTTCTTT
TRBJ2-5	NA	NA	TRBV5-1	CASSLSDRGTQYF	TGCGCCAGCAGCCTATCGGACCGGGGGACCCAGTACTTC
TRBJ2-7	TRBD2	few	TRBV27	CASSWTSGPYEQYF	TGTGCCAGCAGTTGGACTAGCGGGCCCTACGAGCAGTACTTC
TRBJ2-5	TRBD1	NA	TRBV7-8	CASRDDREGESTQYF	TGTGCCAGCAGAGACGACAGGGAAGGGGAGTCGACCCAGTACTTC
TRBJ1-2	TRBD1	NA	TRBV10-3	CAISEAGGYYGYTF	TGTGCCATCAGTGAGGCAGGGGGGTACTATGGCTACACCTTC
TRBJ2-7	TRBD1	NA	TRBV10-3	CAISPGTGAYEQYF	TGTGCCATCAGTCCTGGGACAGGAGCCTACGAGCAGTACTTC
TRBJ2-2	NA	NA	TRBV15	CATSRDLGELFF	TGTGCCACCAGCAGAGATCTCGGGGAGCTGTTTTTT
TRBJ1-5	TRBD1	NA	TRBV28	CASRPRDRAHQPQHF	TGTGCCAGCAGACCCAGGGACAGGGCCCATCAGCCCCAGCATTTT
TRBJ1-2	TRBD1	NA	TRBV18	CASSHGQGTGYTF	TGTGCCAGCTCACACGGACAGGGGACTGGCTACACCTTC
TRBJ2-7	NA	NA	TRBV6-5	CASSYGVGVYEQYF	TGTGCCAGCAGTTACGGGGTCGGGGTTTACGAGCAGTACTTC
TRBJ2-3	TRBD2	NA	TRBV28	CATGGRTDTQYF	TGTGCCACGGGAGGGCGAACAGATACGCAGTATTTT
TRBJ1-1	NA	NA	TRBV10-1	CASSEGAGASRNTEAFF	TGCGCCAGCAGTGAAGGGGCAGGGGCGTCTAGGAACACTGAAGCTTTCTTT
TRBJ1-1	TRBD1	NA	TRBV7-2	CASSWTGFPEAFF	TGTGCCAGCAGCTGGACAGGGTTCCCTGAAGCTTTCTTT
TRBJ2-3	TRBD2	NA	TRBV14	CASSQRPLLAAHTDTQYF	TGTGCCAGCAGCCAGAGACCTTTACTAGCGGCCCACACAGATACGCAGTATTTT
TRBJ2-3	TRBD2	NA	TRBV4-2	CASSQEAGGRAIDTQYF	TGTGCCAGCAGCCAAGAAGCGGGCGGGAGGGCGATAGATACGCAGTATTTT
TRBJ2-1	NA	NA	TRBV14	CASSQDIWAPYNEQFF	TGTGCCAGCAGCCAAGATATTTGGGCCCCTTACAATGAGCAGTTCTTC
TRBJ1-5	NA	NA	TRBV28	CASNLDSYEPQHF	TGTGCCAGCAACCTGGACAGTTACGAGCCCCAGCATTTT
TRBJ2-7	TRBD1	NA	TRBV3-1/TRBV3-2	CASSPTEGRGLEQYF	TGTGCCAGCAGCCCGACTGAGGGCAGGGGGCTCGAGCAGTACTTC
TRBJ1-1	TRBD1	NA	TRBV2	CASSERDRGNTEAFF	TGTGCCAGCAGTGAAAGGGACAGGGGGAACACTGAAGCTTTCTTT
TRBJ2-7	NA	NA	TRBV6-5	CASRFGGGLYEQYF	TGTGCCAGCAGGTTCGGGGGTGGTCTCTACGAGCAGTACTTC
TRBJ2-7	TRBD2	NA	TRBV5-1	CASSLGEGGAYEQYF	TGCGCCAGCAGCTTGGGGGAGGGTGGGGCCTACGAGCAGTACTTC
TRBJ2-1	TRBD1	NA	TRBV5-6	CASSLGDRVYNEQFF	TGTGCCAGCAGCTTGGGGGACAGGGTGTACAATGAGCAGTTCTTC
TRBJ1-5	TRBD1	NA	TRBV28	CASLRDRGPYSNQPQHF	TGTGCCAGCTTGAGGGACAGGGGACCCTATAGCAATCAGCCCCAGCATTTT
TRBJ2-7	NA	NA	TRBV7-9	CASSPGGVGGYEQYF	TGTGCCAGCAGCCCTGGGGGGGTAGGGGGCTACGAGCAGTACTTC
TRBJ1-3	NA	NA	TRBV2	CASTGPSGNTIYF	TGTGCCAGCACAGGTCCCTCTGGAAACACCATATATTTT
TRBJ2-6	TRBD2	NA	TRBV5-1	CASSLRGGDSGANVLTF	TGCGCCAGCAGCTTGCGGGGGGGCGATTCTGGGGCCAACGTCCTGACTTTC
TRBJ2-1	TRBD1	NA	TRBV5-1	CASSVGQGDRSEQFF	TGCGCCAGCAGCGTGGGACAGGGGGATAGAAGTGAGCAGTTCTTC
TRBJ2-1	TRBD2	once	TRBV7-2	CASSLGPGTSGYNEQFF	TGTGCCAGCAGCTTAGGGCCCGGGACTAGCGGCTACAATGAGCAGTTCTTC
TRBJ2-7	NA	NA	TRBV11-2	CASSGGTVTSQYEQYF	TGTGCCAGCAGCGGCGGGACTGTCACTTCTCAATACGAGCAGTACTTC
TRBJ1-1	TRBD1	NA	TRBV30	CAWSVLRDSEAFF	TGTGCCTGGAGTGTATTGCGGGACAGTGAAGCTTTCTTT
TRBJ2-5	NA	once	TRBV14	CASSRYFSTTETQYF	TGTGCCAGCAGCCGGTACTTCTCCACTACGGAGACCCAGTACTTC